The 28 T cell receptor beta chains in this list originate from one sample, sequenced in a study of T cell changes during pregnancy in multiple sclerosis. The repertoire was sequenced with immunoSEQ multiplex PCR; TCRdb's copy has only in-frame clones and lacks some. Of 60,000 to 70,000 clones in the sample, 75% to 95% were seen once. Specimen: peripheral blood, collected in the third trimester of pregnancy. All receptors derive from a female donor in good health, enrolled as a control in a pregnancy study.

This chain connects TRBV11-2 to TRBJ1-1; D call uncertain. The CDR3 runs to 13 residues. The V gene's germline CDR1 is SGHAT and CDR2 FQNNGV. V lost 1 base and J lost 1, with 4 bases in between. The CDR3 region has the DNA TGTGCCAGCAGCTTAGGTCAGAACACTGAAGCTTTCTTT. It codes for CASSLGQNTEAFF.

The V and J genes are TRBV2 and TRBJ2-7; 8 bases line up with TRBD1. This CDR3 is 13 amino acids long. Trimming took 6 bases from V and 6 from J; bases not matched to a gene: 7. Germline lookup yields CDR1 SNHLY and CDR2 FYNNEI. Here the CDR3 DNA reads TGTGCCAGCAGCTTCGGACAGGGAGGCGAGCAGTACTTC. Residues: CASSFGQGGEQYF.

The chain uses TRBV19 and TRBJ2-6; 13 bases match TRBD2. The germline V gene encodes CDR1 LNHDA and CDR2 SQIVND (reference sequence). The V gene end was trimmed by 9 bases and the J gene end by 0 bases; junction bases not matched to a gene: 5. This CDR3 is built from 17 residues. In nucleotides, the CDR3 is TGTGCCAGCAGACTAGCGGGGGGCGCCTCTGGGGCCAACGTCCTGACTTTC. It encodes CASRLAGGASGANVLTF.

The chain combines TRBV5-5 with TRBJ1-5; D uncertain. The CDR3 has 13 amino acids. V lost 0 bases to trimming and J lost 5 bases, with 6 bases between them. Germline V CDR1 and CDR2: SGHKS, YYEKEE (reference sequence). The CDR3 loop reads CASSLGLDQPQHF. The CDR3 coding sequence is TGTGCCAGCAGCTTGGGACTTGATCAGCCCCAGCATTTT.

The V gene is TRBV19, the J gene TRBJ1-1, with D uncertain. The V gene's germline CDR1 is LNHDA and CDR2 SQIVND (reference sequence). The CDR3 runs to 13 residues. Trimming removed 5 bases from V and 5 bases from J, with 12 bases in between. As DNA, the CDR3 is TGTGCCAGTAGTCTAGCAGTAAGAACTGAAGCTTTCTTT. Translated: CASSLAVRTEAFF. The full variable domain, completed using reference TRBV19 and TRBJ1-1, is DGGITQSPKYLFRKEGQNVTLSCEQNLNHDAMYWYRQDPGQGLRLIYYSQIVNDFQKGDIAEGYSVSREKKESFPLTVTSAQKNPTAFYLCASSLAVRTEAFFGQGTRLTVV.

The chain carries TRBV7-9 and TRBJ2-3, with TRBD2 matching over 12 bases. CDR3 length equals 14 residues. Germline values: CDR1 SEHNR, CDR2 FQNEAQ (reference sequence). The junction had 3 bases not matched to a gene; V was cut back by 5 bases and J by 6 bases. This CDR3 is CASSRTSGVDTQYF. The CDR3 nucleotides read TGTGCCAGCAGCCGGACTAGCGGGGTCGATACGCAGTATTTT.

The chain recombines TRBV5-4 with TRBJ2-3; 7 bases are shared with TRBD2. The J segment lost 0 bases and the V segment lost 4 bases, leaving 5 bases of the junction unmatched. The germline CDR1 and CDR2 sequences are SGHNT and YYREEE (reference sequence). The CDR3 has 15 residues. The CDR3 DNA sequence: TGTGCCAGCAGCCTTGGGGGGGATAGCACAGATACGCAGTATTTT. Protein: CASSLGGDSTDTQYF.

This clone was detected only a few times. The chain carries TRBV29-1 and TRBJ1-1; D perhaps matches TRBD1 (5 bases). The germline V gene has CDR1 SQVTM and CDR2 ANQGSEA. The germline V and J ends were trimmed by 7 bases and 4 bases, with 13 bases remaining between them. The CDR3 length is 12 residues. Here the CDR3 reads CSARDWATEAFF. CDR3 bases: TGCAGCGCTAGGGACTGGGCCACTGAAGCTTTCTTT.

V is TRBV18 and J is TRBJ2-7; the D gene is possibly TRBD1 (6 bases). This CDR3 comprises 16 residues. Germline V lookup: CDR1 KGHSH, CDR2 LQKENI. V lost 1 base and J lost 6, with 19 bases in between. For the CDR3, the DNA is TGTGCCAGCTCACCACAGGAGCCGGGACATTCGGGCGAGCAGTACTTC. It encodes CASSPQEPGHSGEQYF. Full variable domain (missing parts from reference TRBV18 and TRBJ2-7): NAGVMQNPRHLVRRRGQEARLRCSPMKGHSHVYWYRQLPEEGLKFMVYLQKENIIDESGMPKERFSAEFPKEGPSILRIQQVVRGDSAAYFCASSPQEPGHSGEQYFGPGTRLTVT.

This sequence joins TRBV6-1 and TRBJ2-7; 8 nucleotides line up with TRBD1. The length of the CDR3 is 14 residues. J gave up 7 bases and V 7 bases, and 12 bases lay outside the gene matches. Germline V gene lookup returns CDR1 MNHNS and CDR2 SASEGT. Here the CDR3 DNA reads TGTGCCAGCAACGACAGGGGTTTTTTCTTTGAGCAGTACTTC. Its translation: CASNDRGFFFEQYF.

Written as DNA, the CDR3 is TGTGCCACCAGCGCCTCTAGGGACAGCTCCTACGAGCAGTACTTC. Translating it yields CATSASRDSSYEQYF. The chain recombines TRBV15 with TRBJ2-7, with 7 nucleotides matching TRBD1. This CDR3 has 15 amino acids. The junction had 7 bases not matched to a gene; V was cut back by 5 bases and J by 0 bases. CDR1 is LNHNV and CDR2 is YYDKDF in the germline V gene (reference sequence).

The chain is built from TRBV10-3 and TRBJ1-5; possibly TRBD1 for D (6 bases). This CDR3 region has 14 residues. Trimming took 10 bases from V and 5 from J, leaving 18 bases between them. Germline V lookup: CDR1 ENHRY, CDR2 SYGVKD. The chain's CDR3 is CATNRDNLDQPQHF. For the CDR3, the DNA is TGTGCCACCAACCGGGACAATTTGGATCAGCCCCAGCATTTT.

The chain couples TRBV5-1 to TRBJ2-7; tentative D call: TRBD2 (5 bases). The CDR3 covers 13 residues. The V and J ends lost 5 bases and 4 bases respectively, with 13 bases between them. Germline CDR1 reads SGHRS; CDR2 reads YFSETQ. CDR3 nucleotides: TGCGCCAGCAGTCGAAGAACTAGTTACGAGCAGTACTTC. Its protein product is CASSRRTSYEQYF.

This chain joins TRBV28 and TRBJ1-2; tentatively, D is TRBD1 (6 bases). There are 14 residues in the CDR3. The germline V gene encodes CDR1 MDHEN and CDR2 SYDVKM. The V end was cut by 5 bases, the J end by 7 bases, with 17 bases between. The CDR3 region is CASSPLGGRGGYTF. The CDR3 nucleotides are TGTGCCAGCAGTCCCCTGGGGGGGCGCGGTGGCTACACCTTC.

The V gene is TRBV29-1, the J gene TRBJ1-2; TRBD1 might be the D (5 bases). The germline CDR1 and CDR2 sequences are SQVTM and ANQGSEA. Trimming cost V 0 bases and J 4 bases, with 15 bases left between them. This CDR3 region has 15 residues. This CDR3 reads CSVEDPREDLYGYTF. In DNA form, the CDR3 reads TGCAGCGTTGAAGACCCCAGGGAGGACCTCTATGGCTACACCTTC.

The chain is built from TRBV10-3 and TRBJ1-2; TRBD1 agrees at 8 bases. Germline loops: CDR1 ENHRY, CDR2 SYGVKD. The CDR3 runs to 15 residues. J was trimmed by 4 bases and V by 2 bases; bases with no gene match: 6. The CDR3 DNA reads as TGTGCCATCAGTGAGGGCCAGGGGGCGATCTATGGCTACACCTTC. Translating gives CAISEGQGAIYGYTF.

This clone was counted between two and nine times. J is TRBJ1-2 and V is TRBV2, with D maybe TRBD1 (6 bases). Germline V gene lookup returns CDR1 SNHLY and CDR2 FYNNEI. The V end was cut by 3 bases, the J end by 4 bases, with 9 bases between. This CDR3 comprises 13 residues. CDR3 protein: CASSEDSLYGYTF. CDR3 DNA sequence: TGTGCCAGCAGTGAGGACAGTCTCTATGGCTACACCTTC.

The chain couples TRBV7-9 to TRBJ1-4; 7 nucleotides match TRBD1. V dropped 5 bases and J dropped 5; count of bases not matched to a gene: 5. From germline, CDR1 is SEHNR and CDR2 FQNEAQ (reference sequence). The CDR3 loop spans 14 amino acids. For the CDR3, the DNA is TGTGCCAGCAGCCCCGGGACAGCAAATGAAAAACTGTTTTTT. This gives the protein CASSPGTANEKLFF.

This rearrangement joins TRBV7-9 to TRBJ1-1, with D possibly being TRBD1 (6 bases). With 2 bases removed from V and 1 base from J, the gap between germline ends came to 11 bases. The V gene's germline CDR1 is SEHNR and CDR2 FQNEAQ (reference sequence). The CDR3 is 15 amino acids. In nucleotides, the CDR3 is TGTGCCAGCAGCTTAAGGGGGTGGGAGAACACTGAAGCTTTCTTT. Translated, it gives CASSLRGWENTEAFF.

The chain uses TRBV10-3 and TRBJ2-7; weak D call: TRBD2 (6 bases). The CDR3 runs to 14 residues. Germline V gene lookup returns CDR1 ENHRY and CDR2 SYGVKD. Trimming stripped 4 bases from V and 2 bases from J, with 12 bases between. The CDR3 loop is CAISAPDYPYEQYF. As DNA, the CDR3 is TGTGCCATCAGTGCGCCGGACTATCCCTACGAGCAGTACTTC.

The chain uses TRBV2 and TRBJ2-1, with TRBD2 matching 10 bases. CDR1 and CDR2 from the germline V gene are SNHLY and FYNNEI. This CDR3 region has 15 residues. J lost 4 bases, V lost 10 bases, and 10 bases had no gene match. The CDR3 loop reads CAIPSRTSGYNEQFF. In nucleotides, the CDR3 is TGTGCCATCCCATCCCGGACTAGCGGTTACAATGAGCAGTTCTTC.

The chain links TRBV5-4 to TRBJ2-1; 11 bases align to TRBD2. V was clipped by 3 bases and J by 7 bases; unmatched bases: 9. Germline V gene lookup returns CDR1 SGHNT and CDR2 YYREEE (reference sequence). The CDR3 is made up of 16 amino acids. As DNA, the CDR3 is TGTGCCAGCAGCTCGTCGGGACTAGCGGACCTAAATGAGCAGTTCTTC. It specifies CASSSSGLADLNEQFF. The full variable domain, completed using reference TRBV5-4 and TRBJ2-1, is ETGVTQSPTHLIKTRGQQVTLRCSSQSGHNTVSWYQQALGQGPQFIFQYYREEENGRGNFPPRFSGLQFPNYSSELNVNALELDDSALYLCASSSSGLADLNEQFFGPGTRLTVL.

This chain uses TRBV7-6 with TRBJ2-2; the match to TRBD1 covers 8 bases. The CDR3 runs to 13 residues. After removal of 5 bases from V and 11 bases from J, the junction contained 7 bases not matched to a gene. Germline-derived CDR1 and CDR2 are SGHVS and FNYEAQ. In DNA form, the CDR3 reads TGTGCCAGCAGCCCGGACAGGGTGAGCGAGCTGTTTTTT. It specifies CASSPDRVSELFF.

The chain combines TRBV5-4 with TRBJ1-1, with D possibly matching TRBD1 (6 bases). Trimming removed 0 bases from V and 1 base from J, with 7 bases in between. Looked up from germline, CDR1 is SGHNT and CDR2 is YYREEE (reference sequence). The CDR3 sequence is 14 residues long. DNA for the CDR3: TGTGCCAGCAGCTTGGGACAGGCGAACACTGAAGCTTTCTTT. It yields the protein CASSLGQANTEAFF.

J is TRBJ2-2 and V is TRBV9; 14 positions agree with TRBD2. The CDR3 is 18 amino acids. The germline gives CDR1 SGDLS, CDR2 YYNGEE. The V segment lost 3 bases and the J segment 0 bases; nucleotides outside the gene matches: 4. The CDR3 is CASSDGLAGGSNTGELFF. The DNA for the CDR3 is TGTGCCAGCAGCGACGGACTAGCGGGGGGCTCGAACACCGGGGAGCTGTTTTTT.

The gene calls are TRBV7-9 and TRBJ1-4; D is possibly TRBD1 (6 bases). CDR1 is SEHNR, CDR2 FQNEAQ, per germline (reference sequence). The CDR3 loop spans 12 amino acids. Trimming cost V 6 bases and J 5 bases, with 7 bases left between them. The CDR3 DNA reads TGTGCCAGCAGGGGGGCGAATGAAAAACTGTTTTTT. Protein sequence: CASRGANEKLFF.

The chain carries TRBV5-4 and TRBJ1-2, with 8 bases identical to TRBD1. Per the germline V gene, CDR1 is SGHNT and CDR2 is YYREEE (reference sequence). This CDR3 is built from 13 residues. V was pared by 4 bases and J by 4 bases, with 3 bases of the junction left unmatched. CDR3 sequence: CASSATGAYGYTF. The CDR3 DNA follows: TGTGCCAGCAGCGCGACAGGGGCCTATGGCTACACCTTC.

V usage is TRBV27 and J usage is TRBJ1-1; TRBD1 agrees at 7 bases. Trimming took 5 bases from V and 4 from J; bases not matched to a gene: 7. This CDR3 is 14 amino acids long. Germline CDR1 reads MNHEY; CDR2 reads SMNVEV (reference sequence). The CDR3 bases are TGTGCCAGCAGTGCCCGACAGGGAATCACTGAAGCTTTCTTT. It is translated as CASSARQGITEAFF.